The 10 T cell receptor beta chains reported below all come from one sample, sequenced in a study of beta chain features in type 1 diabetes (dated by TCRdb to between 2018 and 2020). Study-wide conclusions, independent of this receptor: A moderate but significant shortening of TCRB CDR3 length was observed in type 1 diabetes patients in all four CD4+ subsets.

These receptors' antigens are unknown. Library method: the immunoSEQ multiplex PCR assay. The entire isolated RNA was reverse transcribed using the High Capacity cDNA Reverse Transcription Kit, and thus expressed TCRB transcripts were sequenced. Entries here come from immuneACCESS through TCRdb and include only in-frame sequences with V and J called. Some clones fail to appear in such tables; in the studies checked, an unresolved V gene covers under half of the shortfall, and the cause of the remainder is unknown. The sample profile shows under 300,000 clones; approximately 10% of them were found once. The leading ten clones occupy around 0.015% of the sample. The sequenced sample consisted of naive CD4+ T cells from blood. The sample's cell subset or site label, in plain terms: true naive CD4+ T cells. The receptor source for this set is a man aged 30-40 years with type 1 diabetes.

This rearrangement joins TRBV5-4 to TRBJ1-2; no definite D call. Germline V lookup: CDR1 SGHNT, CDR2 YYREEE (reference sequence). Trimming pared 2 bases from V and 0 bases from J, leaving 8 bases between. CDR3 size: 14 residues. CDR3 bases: TGTGCCAGCAGCTTTAGGAGACCTAACTATGGCTACACCTTC. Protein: CASSFRRPNYGYTF.

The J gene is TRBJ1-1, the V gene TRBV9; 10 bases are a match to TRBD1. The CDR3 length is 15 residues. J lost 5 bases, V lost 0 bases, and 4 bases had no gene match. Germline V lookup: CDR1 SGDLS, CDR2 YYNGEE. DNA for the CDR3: TGTGCCAGCAGCGTAGTGGACAGGGGGGCGACTGAAGCTTTCTTT. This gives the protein CASSVVDRGATEAFF.

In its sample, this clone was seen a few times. The chain's CDR3 is CASSTGLGSPLHF. CDR3 DNA: TGTGCCAGCAGCACTGGACTGGGGTCACCCCTCCACTTT. The rearrangement uses TRBV11-1 and TRBJ1-6; D ambiguous. The germline gives CDR1 SGHAT, CDR2 FQDESV (reference sequence). This CDR3 has 13 amino acids. V lost 5 bases, J lost 10 bases, and 12 bases lay in between.

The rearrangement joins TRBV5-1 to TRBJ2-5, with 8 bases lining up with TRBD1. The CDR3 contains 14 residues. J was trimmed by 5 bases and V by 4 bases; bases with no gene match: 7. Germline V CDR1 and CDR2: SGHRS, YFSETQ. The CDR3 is CASSRRQGRETQYF. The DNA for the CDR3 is TGCGCCAGCAGCCGCCGACAGGGGCGCGAGACCCAGTACTTC.

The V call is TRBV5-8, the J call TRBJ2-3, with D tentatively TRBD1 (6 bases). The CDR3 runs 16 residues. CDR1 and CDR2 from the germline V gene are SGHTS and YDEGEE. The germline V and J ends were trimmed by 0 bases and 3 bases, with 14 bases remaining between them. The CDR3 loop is CASSLAREGGTDTQYF. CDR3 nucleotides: TGTGCCAGCAGCTTGGCCCGGGAAGGGGGTACAGATACGCAGTATTTT.

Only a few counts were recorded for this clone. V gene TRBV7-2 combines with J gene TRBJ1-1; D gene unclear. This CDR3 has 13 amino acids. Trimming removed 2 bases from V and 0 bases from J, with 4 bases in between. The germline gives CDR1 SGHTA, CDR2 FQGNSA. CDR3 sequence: CASSLLMNTEAFF. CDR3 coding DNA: TGTGCCAGCAGCTTATTAATGAACACTGAAGCTTTCTTT.

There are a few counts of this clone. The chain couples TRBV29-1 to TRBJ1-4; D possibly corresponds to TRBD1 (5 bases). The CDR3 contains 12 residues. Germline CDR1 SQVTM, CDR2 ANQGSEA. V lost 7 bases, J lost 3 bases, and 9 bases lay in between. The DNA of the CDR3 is TGCAGCGCGGGCAGGGCTAATGAAAAACTGTTTTTT. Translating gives CSAGRANEKLFF. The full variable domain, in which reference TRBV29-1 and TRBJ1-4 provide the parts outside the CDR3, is SAVISQKPSRDICQRGTSLTIQCQVDSQVTMMFWYRQQPGQSLTLIATANQGSEATYESGFVIDKFPISRPNLTFSTLTVSNMSPEDSSIYLCSAGRANEKLFFGSGTQLSVL.

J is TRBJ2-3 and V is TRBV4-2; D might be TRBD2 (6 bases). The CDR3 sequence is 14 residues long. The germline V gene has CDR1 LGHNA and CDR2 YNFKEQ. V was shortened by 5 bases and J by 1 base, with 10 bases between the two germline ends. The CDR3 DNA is TGTGCCAGCAGCTCTGGGGAGGGCACAGATACGCAGTATTTT. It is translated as CASSSGEGTDTQYF.

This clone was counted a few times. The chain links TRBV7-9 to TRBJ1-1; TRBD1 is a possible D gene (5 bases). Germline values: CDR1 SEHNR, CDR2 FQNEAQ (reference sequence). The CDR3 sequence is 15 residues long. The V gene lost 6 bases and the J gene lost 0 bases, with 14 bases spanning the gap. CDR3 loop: CASRPVGQLNTEAFF. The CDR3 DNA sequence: TGTGCCAGCAGACCCGTGGGGCAGTTGAACACTGAAGCTTTCTTT.

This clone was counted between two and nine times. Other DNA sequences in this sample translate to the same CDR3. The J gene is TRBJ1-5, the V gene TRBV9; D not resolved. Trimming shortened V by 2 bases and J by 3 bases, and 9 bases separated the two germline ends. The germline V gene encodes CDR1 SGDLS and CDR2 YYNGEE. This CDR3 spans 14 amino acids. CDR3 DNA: TGTGCCAGCAGCGTGGGCGGGTCCAATCAGCCCCAGCATTTT. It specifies CASSVGGSNQPQHF. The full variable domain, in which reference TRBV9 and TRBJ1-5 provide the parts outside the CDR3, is DSGVTQTPKHLITATGQRVTLRCSPRSGDLSVYWYQQSLDQGLQFLIQYYNGEERAKGNILERFSAQQFPDLHSELNLSSLELGDSALYFCASSVGGSNQPQHFGDGTRLSIL.